This T cell receptor (beta chain) was recorded in a study of blood T cell repertoires in COVID-19. As for the study in general: In each case, the material was cDNA or gDNA derived from T cells, B-cell-depleted T cells, or PBMCs.

Adults between about 18 and 95 years of age took part from about 24 US areas. For recovered donors of Cohort 3, there were two negative PCRs, clearance, or symptom resolution. In the authors' methods: Nucleated cell number was recorded as an estimate derived from reference gene primer amplification. Only in-frame clones appear in the TCRdb table, and some are missing; sequencing was by immunoSEQ multiplex PCR. The D gene and trimming were derived from the DNA, and the V and J assignments and clone size from that table. The repertoire has approximately 230,000 clones, just over 85% of them found once; the top ten carry approximately 1.6%. The CDR3 spans 16 residues. Losses at the gene ends were 10 bases for V and 0 bases for J; bases not matched to a gene: 13. Germline assignment: CDR1 WNHNN and CDR2 SYGVQD (reference sequence).

Sequences were obtained from PBMCs or T cells enriched from blood (not recorded which). The TCR originated in a man aged 35 to 55 who had recovered from COVID-19. The chain is built from TRBV10-1 and TRBJ2-7, with TRBD2 identical over 9 bases. CDR3 protein: CANPKGETSGSYEQYF. The CDR3 DNA sequence: TGCGCCAACCCCAAGGGTGAGACTAGCGGCTCCTACGAGCAGTACTTC.